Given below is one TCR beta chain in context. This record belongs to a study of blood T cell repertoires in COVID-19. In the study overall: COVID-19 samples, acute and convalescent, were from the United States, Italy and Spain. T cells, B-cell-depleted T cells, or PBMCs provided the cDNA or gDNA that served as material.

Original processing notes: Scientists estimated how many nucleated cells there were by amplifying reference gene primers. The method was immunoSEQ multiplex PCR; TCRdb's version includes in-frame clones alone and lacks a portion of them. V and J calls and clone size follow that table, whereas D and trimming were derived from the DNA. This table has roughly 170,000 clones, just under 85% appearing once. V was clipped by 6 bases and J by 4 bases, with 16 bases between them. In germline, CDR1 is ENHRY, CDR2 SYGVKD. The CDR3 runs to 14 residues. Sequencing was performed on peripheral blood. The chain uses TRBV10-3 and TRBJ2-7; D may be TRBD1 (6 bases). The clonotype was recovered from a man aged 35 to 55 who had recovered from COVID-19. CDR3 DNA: TGTGCCATCAGCGCGGACAGCGGACCGTACGAGCAGTACTTC. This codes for CAISADSGPYEQYF.